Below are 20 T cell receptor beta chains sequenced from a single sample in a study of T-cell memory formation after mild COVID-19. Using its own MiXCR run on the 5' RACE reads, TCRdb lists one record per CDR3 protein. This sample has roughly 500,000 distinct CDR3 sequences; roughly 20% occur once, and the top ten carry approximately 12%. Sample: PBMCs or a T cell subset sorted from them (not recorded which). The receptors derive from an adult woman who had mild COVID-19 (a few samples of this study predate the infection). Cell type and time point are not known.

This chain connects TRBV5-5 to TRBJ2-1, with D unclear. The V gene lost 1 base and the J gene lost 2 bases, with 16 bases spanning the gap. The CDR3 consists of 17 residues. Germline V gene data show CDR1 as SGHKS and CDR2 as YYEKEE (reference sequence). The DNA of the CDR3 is TGTGCCAGCAGCTTGTTTCTCAGGACCGATACCTACAATGAGCAGTTCTTC. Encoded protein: CASSLFLRTDTYNEQFF.

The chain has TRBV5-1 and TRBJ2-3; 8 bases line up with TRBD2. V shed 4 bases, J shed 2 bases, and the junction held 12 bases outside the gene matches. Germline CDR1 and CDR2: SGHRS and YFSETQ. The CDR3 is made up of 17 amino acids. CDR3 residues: CASSPRKSGGNTDTQYF. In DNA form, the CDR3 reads TGCGCCAGCAGCCCCCGTAAAAGCGGGGGTAACACAGATACGCAGTATTTT. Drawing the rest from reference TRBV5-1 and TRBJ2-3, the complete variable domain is KAGVTQTPRYLIKTRGQQVTLSCSPISGHRSVSWYQQTPGQGLQFLFEYFSETQRNKGNFPGRFSGRQFSNSRSEMNVSTLELGDSALYLCASSPRKSGGNTDTQYFGPGTRLTVL.

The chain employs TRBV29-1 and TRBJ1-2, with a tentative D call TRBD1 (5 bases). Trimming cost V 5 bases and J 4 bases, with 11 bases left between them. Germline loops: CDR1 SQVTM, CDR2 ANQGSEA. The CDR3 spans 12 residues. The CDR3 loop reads CSVNPGTYGYTF. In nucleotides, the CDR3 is TGCAGCGTTAACCCCGGGACCTATGGCTACACCTTC.

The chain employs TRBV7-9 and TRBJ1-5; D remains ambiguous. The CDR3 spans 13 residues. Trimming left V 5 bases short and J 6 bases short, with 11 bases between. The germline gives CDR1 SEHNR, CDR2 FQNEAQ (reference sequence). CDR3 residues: CASSAEWRQPQHF. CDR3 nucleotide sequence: TGTGCCAGCAGCGCCGAATGGCGTCAGCCCCAGCATTTT.

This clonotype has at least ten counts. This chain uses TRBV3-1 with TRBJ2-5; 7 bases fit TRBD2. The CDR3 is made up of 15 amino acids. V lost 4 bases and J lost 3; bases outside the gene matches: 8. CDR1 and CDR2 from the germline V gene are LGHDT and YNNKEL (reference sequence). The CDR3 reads CASSLPRTSEETQYF. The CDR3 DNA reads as TGTGCCAGCAGCCTCCCCCGGACTAGTGAAGAGACCCAGTACTTC.

For the CDR3, the DNA is TGTGCCAGCAGTAATACAGGTGTGGAGCTGTTTTTT. This sequence encodes CASSNTGVELFF. V and J are TRBV12-3 or TRBV12-4 and TRBJ2-2, with D possibly TRBD1 on 5 matching bases. This CDR3 comprises 12 residues. The V end lost 5 bases, the J end lost 10 bases, and 11 bases lay between the germline ends.

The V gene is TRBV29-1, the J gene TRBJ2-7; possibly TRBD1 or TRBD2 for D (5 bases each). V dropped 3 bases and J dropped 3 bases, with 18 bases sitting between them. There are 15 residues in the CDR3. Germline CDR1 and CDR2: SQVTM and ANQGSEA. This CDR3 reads CSVEVLDRSDYEQYF. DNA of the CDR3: TGCAGCGTTGAGGTACTAGACAGATCCGACTACGAGCAGTACTTC.

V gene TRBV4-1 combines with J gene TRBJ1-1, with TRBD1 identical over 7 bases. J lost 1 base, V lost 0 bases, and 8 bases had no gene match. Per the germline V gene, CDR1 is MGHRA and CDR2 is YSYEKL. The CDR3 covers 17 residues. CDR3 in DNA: TGCGCCAGCAGCCAAGATAAGGCAGGGACAGCGAACACTGAAGCTTTCTTT. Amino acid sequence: CASSQDKAGTANTEAFF.

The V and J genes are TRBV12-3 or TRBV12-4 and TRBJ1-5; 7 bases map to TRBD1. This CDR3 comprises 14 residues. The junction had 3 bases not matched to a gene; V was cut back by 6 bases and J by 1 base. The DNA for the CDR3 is TGTGCCAGCAGAGTGACAGGGAGCAATCAGCCCCAGCATTTT. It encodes CASRVTGSNQPQHF.

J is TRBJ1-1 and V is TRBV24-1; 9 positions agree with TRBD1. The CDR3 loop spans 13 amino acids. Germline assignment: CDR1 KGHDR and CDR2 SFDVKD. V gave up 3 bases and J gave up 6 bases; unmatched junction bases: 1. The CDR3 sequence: CATSDRQGAEAFF. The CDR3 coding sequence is TGTGCCACCAGTGATCGACAGGGGGCTGAAGCTTTCTTT.

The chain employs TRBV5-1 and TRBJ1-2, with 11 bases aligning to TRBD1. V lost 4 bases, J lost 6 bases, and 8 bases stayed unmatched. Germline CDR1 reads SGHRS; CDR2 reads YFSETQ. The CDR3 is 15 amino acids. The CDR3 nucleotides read TGCGCCAGCAGCATCCGGGACAGGGGGAGAGATGGCTACACCTTC. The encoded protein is CASSIRDRGRDGYTF.

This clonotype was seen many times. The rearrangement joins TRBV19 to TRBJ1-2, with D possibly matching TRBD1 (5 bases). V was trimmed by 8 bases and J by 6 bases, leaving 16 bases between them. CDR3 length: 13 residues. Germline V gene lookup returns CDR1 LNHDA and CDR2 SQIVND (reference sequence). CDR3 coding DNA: TGTGCCAGTGGGCCACGGGGCGGACATGGCTACACCTTC. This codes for CASGPRGGHGYTF.

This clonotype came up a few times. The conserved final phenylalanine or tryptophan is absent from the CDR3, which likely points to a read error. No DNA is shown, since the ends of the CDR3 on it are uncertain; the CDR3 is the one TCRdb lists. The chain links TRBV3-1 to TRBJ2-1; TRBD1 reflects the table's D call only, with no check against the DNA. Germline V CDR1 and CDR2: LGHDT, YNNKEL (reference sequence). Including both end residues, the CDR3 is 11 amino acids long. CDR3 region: CASSQVRSPRR.

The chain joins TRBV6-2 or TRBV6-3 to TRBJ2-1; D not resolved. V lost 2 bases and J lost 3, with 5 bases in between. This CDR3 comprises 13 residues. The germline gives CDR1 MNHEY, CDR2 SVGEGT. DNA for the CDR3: TGTGCCAGCAGTTACGAGGACTACAATGAGCAGTTCTTC. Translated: CASSYEDYNEQFF.

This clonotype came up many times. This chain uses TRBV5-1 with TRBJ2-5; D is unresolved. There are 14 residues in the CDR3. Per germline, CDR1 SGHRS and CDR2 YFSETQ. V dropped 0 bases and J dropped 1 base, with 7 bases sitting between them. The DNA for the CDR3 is TGCGCCAGCAGCTTGGCCGCCAGCCAAGAGACCCAGTACTTC. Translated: CASSLAASQETQYF.

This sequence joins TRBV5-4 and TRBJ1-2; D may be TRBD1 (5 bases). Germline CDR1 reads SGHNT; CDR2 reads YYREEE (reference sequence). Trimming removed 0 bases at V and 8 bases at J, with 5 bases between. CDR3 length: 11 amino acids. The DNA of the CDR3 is TGTGCCAGCAGCTTGGGACAGGGCTACACCTTC. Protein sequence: CASSLGQGYTF.

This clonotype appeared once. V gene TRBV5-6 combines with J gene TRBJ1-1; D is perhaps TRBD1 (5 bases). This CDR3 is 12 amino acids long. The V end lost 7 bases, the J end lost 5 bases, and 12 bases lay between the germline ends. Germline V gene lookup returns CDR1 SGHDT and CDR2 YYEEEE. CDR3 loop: CASGGGWTEAFF. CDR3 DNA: TGTGCCAGCGGGGGTGGTTGGACTGAAGCTTTCTTT.

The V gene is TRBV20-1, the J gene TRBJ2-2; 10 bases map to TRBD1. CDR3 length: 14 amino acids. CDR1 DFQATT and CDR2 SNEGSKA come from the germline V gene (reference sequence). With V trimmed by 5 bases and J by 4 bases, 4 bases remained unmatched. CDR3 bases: TGCAGTGCTCCGGGACAGGGGAGCACCGGGGAGCTGTTTTTT. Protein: CSAPGQGSTGELFF.

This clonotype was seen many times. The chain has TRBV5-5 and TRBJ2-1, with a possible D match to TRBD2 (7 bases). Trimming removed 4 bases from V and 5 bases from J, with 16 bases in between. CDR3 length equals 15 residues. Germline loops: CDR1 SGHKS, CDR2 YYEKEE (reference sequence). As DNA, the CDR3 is TGTGCCAGCAGCGCCGGGGCGGGGGCTAACAATGAGCAGTTCTTC. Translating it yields CASSAGAGANNEQFF.

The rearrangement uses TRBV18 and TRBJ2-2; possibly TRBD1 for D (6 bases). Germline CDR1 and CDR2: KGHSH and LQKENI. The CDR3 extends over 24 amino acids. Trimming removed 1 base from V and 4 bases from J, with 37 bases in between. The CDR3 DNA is TGTGCCAGCTCACCACGACGTCCATTTCATGATGGCGCCAGGAGTAGGGGGAGCACCGGGGAGCTGTTTTTT. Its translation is CASSPRRPFHDGARSRGSTGELFF.